A selection of T cell receptor beta chains follows, all from one sample in a study of cytomegalovirus exposure and HLA in healthy donors. Repertoires were generated with immunoSEQ multiplex PCR, while TCRdb's copy carries only in-frame clones and drops some. The sample contains 130,000 or so clones, around 74% of which appear only once. The sample was PBMCs. The receptors derive from a man aged 35-49 years in good health and CMV-seropositive. The CDR3 runs from the conserved cysteine through the conserved F or W. A D gene is named only where the DNA matches it firmly. A clone size is listed for some rows: how often the clone was seen (once, few, many), or a class if it is expanded.

cdr3_aa,cdr3_nt,j_call,clone_size,v_call,d_call
CASSLGRLSGGTQETQYF,TGTGCCAGCAGCTTAGGACGTTTATCGGGAGGAACCCAAGAGACCCAGTACTTC,TRBJ2-5,NA,TRBV7-8,TRBD2
CASSERRDGGDTQYF,TGCGCCAGCAGTGAGCGGCGGGATGGCGGAGATACGCAGTATTTT,TRBJ2-3,NA,TRBV10-1,NA
CASSLDGQDHPNGYTF,TGCGCCAGCAGCTTGGATGGACAGGACCATCCTAATGGCTACACCTTC,TRBJ1-2,NA,TRBV5-1,TRBD1
CASRDHRGPNYEQYF,TGTGCCAGCAGGGACCACAGGGGACCCAACTACGAGCAGTACTTC,TRBJ2-7,few,TRBV2,TRBD1
CASSYSRLAGGNEQYF,TGTGCCAGCAGTTACTCGCGACTAGCGGGAGGAAACGAGCAGTACTTC,TRBJ2-7,few,TRBV6-5,TRBD2
CASSRLTSGGIQYF,TGTGCCAGCAGCCGACTGACTAGCGGGGGAATTCAGTACTTC,TRBJ2-4,NA,TRBV7-2,TRBD2
CASSEYGVTGRKNSPLHF,TGTGCCAGCAGTGAATATGGGGTAACAGGCAGAAAGAATTCACCCCTCCACTTT,TRBJ1-6,NA,TRBV25-1,NA
CASSLDRGSTGELFF,TGCGCCAGCAGCTTGGACAGGGGCAGCACCGGGGAGCTGTTTTTT,TRBJ2-2,NA,TRBV5-1,TRBD1
CASSDGGGFNQPQHF,TGTGCCAGCAGTGATGGCGGGGGGTTCAATCAGCCCCAGCATTTT,TRBJ1-5,NA,TRBV6-1,NA
CASSLASREGGEQYF,TGTGCCAGCAGCTTAGCGTCGAGGGAGGGAGGCGAGCAGTACTTC,TRBJ2-7,NA,TRBV7-6,TRBD2
CASSQEGRQGILGNTIYF,TGCGCCAGCAGCCAAGAGGGACGGCAGGGGATATTGGGAAACACCATATATTTT,TRBJ1-3,few,TRBV4-1,NA
CASSSTGFGYTF,TGCGCCAGCAGCTCGACAGGATTTGGCTACACCTTC,TRBJ1-2,once,TRBV5-1,NA
CASSRGNTGELFF,TGTGCCAGCAGTAGGGGTAACACCGGGGAGCTGTTTTTT,TRBJ2-2,NA,TRBV6-5,NA
CASSFQTQETQYF,TGCGCCAGCAGCTTTCAAACTCAAGAGACCCAGTACTTC,TRBJ2-5,NA,TRBV5-1,NA
CASSYPGQPQHF,TGTGCCAGCAGTTACCCGGGTCAGCCCCAGCATTTT,TRBJ1-5,few,TRBV6-6,NA
CASIGTGTWNTIYF,TGTGCCAGCATCGGGACAGGGACCTGGAACACCATATATTTT,TRBJ1-3,NA,TRBV2,TRBD1
CASSLTLNTEAFF,TGTGCCAGCAGCCTGACACTGAACACTGAAGCTTTCTTT,TRBJ1-1,NA,TRBV7-8,NA
CAWRDINGYTF,TGTGCATGGAGGGACATAAATGGCTACACCTTC,TRBJ1-2,NA,TRBV30,NA
CASSLEQGDSPLHF,TGTGCCAGCAGCTTGGAACAGGGGGATTCACCCCTCCACTTT,TRBJ1-6,once,TRBV5-4,TRBD1
CASSWRYINYRGGYGYTF,TGTGCCAGCAGTTGGCGCTATATCAACTACAGGGGCGGCTATGGCTACACCTTC,TRBJ1-2,NA,TRBV28,TRBD1
CASSLQTSGRYNEQFF,TGTGCCAGCAGCTTACAGACTAGCGGGAGATACAATGAGCAGTTCTTC,TRBJ2-1,NA,TRBV13,TRBD2
CASSSGTYTEAFF,TGCGCCAGCAGCTCCGGGACATACACTGAAGCTTTCTTT,TRBJ1-1,once,TRBV5-1,NA
CSVWDTESGYTF,TGCAGCGTCTGGGACACTGAATCTGGCTACACCTTC,TRBJ1-2,few,TRBV29-1,NA
CASSRDRVDEQYF,TGTGCCAGCAGCCGAGACAGGGTGGACGAGCAGTACTTC,TRBJ2-7,NA,TRBV7-2,TRBD1
CSVKTGTLTEAFF,TGCAGCGTTAAGACAGGGACGCTCACTGAAGCTTTCTTT,TRBJ1-1,NA,TRBV29-1,TRBD1
CASSDSTAPGASPLHF,TGTGCCAGCAGTGACTCAACGGCGCCGGGTGCTTCACCCCTCCACTTT,TRBJ1-6,NA,TRBV6-4,NA
CAWSVWGGRMNTEAFF,TGTGCCTGGAGTGTATGGGGGGGGCGGATGAACACTGAAGCTTTCTTT,TRBJ1-1,few,TRBV30,NA
CASSPSGGGYNEQFF,TGTGCCAGCAGCCCAAGCGGGGGAGGCTACAATGAGCAGTTCTTC,TRBJ2-1,NA,TRBV7-9,TRBD2
CASSLDFQRGTGELFF,TGCGCCAGCAGCTTGGACTTCCAGCGGGGCACCGGGGAGCTGTTTTTT,TRBJ2-2,few,TRBV5-1,TRBD2
CAWSVTSGGADTQYF,TGTGCCTGGAGCGTCACTAGCGGCGGGGCAGATACGCAGTATTTT,TRBJ2-3,NA,TRBV30,TRBD2
CASSFLTSGGGADTQYF,TGTGCCAGCAGCTTCCTGACTAGCGGGGGGGGTGCAGATACGCAGTATTTT,TRBJ2-3,NA,TRBV5-4,TRBD2
CASSLRASGVLLVEQYF,TGTGCCAGCAGCCTCCGCGCCTCAGGGGTACTCCTCGTCGAGCAGTACTTC,TRBJ2-7,NA,TRBV9,NA
CASSPPRQGGTYEQYF,TGTGCCAGCAGCCCCCCGAGGCAGGGTGGAACCTACGAGCAGTACTTC,TRBJ2-7,once,TRBV14,NA
CASSLAGLYGYTF,TGTGCCAGCAGTCTAGCCGGACTCTATGGCTACACCTTC,TRBJ1-2,many,TRBV25-1,NA
CASSPRRDEQYF,TGTGCCAGCTCACCACGCAGGGACGAGCAGTACTTC,TRBJ2-7,NA,TRBV18,NA
CASSLGQAFSGNTIYF,TGTGCCAGCAGCTTGGGACAGGCGTTCTCTGGAAACACCATATATTTT,TRBJ1-3,NA,TRBV7-2,TRBD1
CASSESTLRGQYF,TGTGCCAGCAGTGAGAGCACGCTAAGAGGGCAGTACTTC,TRBJ2-7,NA,TRBV2,NA
CASSKGQVEAYEQYF,TGTGCCAGCTCAAAAGGACAGGTGGAAGCCTACGAGCAGTACTTC,TRBJ2-7,NA,TRBV18,TRBD1
CACRKQGPLYGYTF,TGTGCCTGCCGGAAACAGGGCCCTCTCTATGGCTACACCTTC,TRBJ1-2,NA,TRBV30,NA
CATGGGIYEQYF,TGTGCCACCGGTGGGGGCATCTACGAGCAGTACTTC,TRBJ2-7,few,TRBV27,NA
CASSSPWGPYEQYF,TGTGCCAGCAGCTCCCCTTGGGGGCCCTACGAGCAGTACTTC,TRBJ2-7,NA,TRBV7-6,NA
CASRDSSSYNSPLHF,TGCGCCAGCCGGGACTCGAGCTCCTATAATTCACCCCTCCACTTT,TRBJ1-6,NA,TRBV5-1,NA
CASRPTGVETQYF,TGTGCCAGCAGGCCGACAGGGGTCGAGACCCAGTACTTC,TRBJ2-5,NA,TRBV6-1,TRBD1
CASSEEYNEQFF,TGTGCCAGCAGTGAAGAGTACAATGAGCAGTTCTTC,TRBJ2-1,few,TRBV28,NA
CASSLDQSGQGGEQYF,TGTGCCAGCAGCTTAGATCAGTCGGGACAGGGAGGCGAGCAGTACTTC,TRBJ2-7,NA,TRBV11-3,TRBD1
CASSHTGPTGELFF,TGCGCCAGCAGCCATACAGGGCCCACCGGGGAGCTGTTTTTT,TRBJ2-2,NA,TRBV5-1,NA
CASSTQGAHTEAFF,TGCGCCAGCAGCACTCAGGGGGCACACACTGAAGCTTTCTTT,TRBJ1-1,few,TRBV5-1,TRBD1
CASSPGQLGIGGAFF,TGCGCCAGCAGCCCTGGACAGCTTGGGATCGGCGGAGCTTTCTTT,TRBJ1-1,NA,TRBV5-1,NA
CASSLRGARETQYF,TGTGCCAGCAGCTTACGCGGGGCGCGGGAGACCCAGTACTTC,TRBJ2-5,NA,TRBV13,NA
CASSLDRGQASNYGYTF,TGTGCCAGCTCACTAGACAGGGGCCAAGCAAGTAACTATGGCTACACCTTC,TRBJ1-2,NA,TRBV18,TRBD1